The 9 T cell receptor beta chains presented below share a single source sample, sequenced in a study of CD8 T cells in ankylosing spondylitis. TCRdb reprocessed the 5' RACE reads with MiXCR, giving one entry per CDR3 protein. The table shows over 100,000 distinct CDR3 sequences, with over 10% occurring only once. The sequencing input was blood, either unsorted or a sorted T cell fraction (not recorded which). The source is a female donor with ankylosing spondylitis or in good health (not recorded which).

Turning to this clonotype: This may be a read error, as it is one base from a much larger clone. The J gene is TRBJ2-1, the V gene TRBV20-1, with TRBD1 matching 9 bases. The CDR3 has 14 residues. CDR1 and CDR2 from the germline V gene are DFQATT and SNEGSKA (reference sequence). The CDR3 region has the DNA TGCAGTCTCCCAGGGACAGGGTACTACAATGAGCAGCTCTTC. Translation: CSLPGTGYYNEQLF.

A note on this clonotype: A read error may be the cause here, since a much bigger clone is one base away. The rearrangement links TRBV30 to TRBJ2-3, with D tentatively TRBD1 or TRBD2 (6 bases each). This CDR3 region has 15 residues. Germline assignment: CDR1 GTSNPN and CDR2 SVGIG (reference sequence). The DNA of the CDR3 is TGTGCCTGGAGTGCTATGGGGGGCTTGACAGATGCGCAGTATTTT. As protein: CAWSAMGGLTDAQYF. Drawing the rest from reference TRBV30 and TRBJ2-3, the complete variable domain is SQTIHQWPATLVQPVGSPLSLECTVEGTSNPNLYWYRQAAGRGLQLLFYSVGIGQISSEVPQNLSASRPQDRQFILSSKKLLLSDSGFYLCAWSAMGGLTDAQYFGPGTRLTVL.

In this sample, this clonotype turned up a few times. J is TRBJ1-2 and V is TRBV20-1; TRBD1 is a possible D gene (5 bases). The germline V gene has CDR1 DFQATT and CDR2 SNEGSKA (reference sequence). V was shortened by 0 bases and J by 4 bases, with 12 bases between the two germline ends. This CDR3 is built from 14 residues. Here the CDR3 DNA reads TGCAGTGCTAGAGAGCCGGGACGGATCTATGGCTACACCTTC. This encodes CSAREPGRIYGYTF.

This clonotype turned up a few times. The gene calls are TRBV5-1 and TRBJ2-5; 9 nucleotides match TRBD2. CDR3 size: 13 residues. V shed 7 bases, J shed 1 base, and the junction held 2 bases outside the gene matches. The germline gives CDR1 SGHRS, CDR2 YFSETQ. This CDR3 is CASRTSAQETQYF. The CDR3 nucleotides are TGCGCCAGCCGGACTAGCGCCCAAGAGACCCAGTACTTC. Full variable domain (rest looked up from reference TRBV5-1 and TRBJ2-5): KAGVTQTPRYLIKTRGQQVTLSCSPISGHRSVSWYQQTPGQGLQFLFEYFSETQRNKGNFPGRFSGRQFSNSRSEMNVSTLELGDSALYLCASRTSAQETQYFGPGTRLLVL.

This clonotype was observed at least ten times. The chain combines TRBV7-8 with TRBJ2-7; D possibly uses TRBD1 or TRBD2 (5 bases each). This CDR3 spans 14 amino acids. In germline, CDR1 is SGHVS, CDR2 FQNEAQ. The ends were cut back, 1 base at V and 3 bases at J, with 10 bases in the middle. CDR3 nucleotides: TGTGCCAGCAGCTTAGTGGGGGAGAGCTACGAGCAGTACTTC. This gives the protein CASSLVGESYEQYF.

In this sample, this clonotype turned up many times. The V call is TRBV7-2, the J call TRBJ2-3; D is perhaps TRBD1 (6 bases). CDR1 SGHTA and CDR2 FQGNSA come from the germline V gene. The CDR3 is 15 amino acids. The V end lost 3 bases, the J end lost 2 bases, and 12 bases lay between the germline ends. CDR3 sequence (DNA): TGTGCCAGCAGCTTTGTGGGGGCTTACACAGATACGCAGTATTTT. Translated: CASSFVGAYTDTQYF.

There are many counts of this clonotype. The V and J genes are TRBV7-9 and TRBJ1-1, with TRBD1 as a possible D gene (6 bases). This CDR3 contains 12 residues. Germline V gene lookup returns CDR1 SEHNR and CDR2 FQNEAQ (reference sequence). V gave up 1 base and J gave up 12 bases, with 12 bases separating them. CDR3 protein: CASSLGRGLSFF. In DNA form, the CDR3 reads TGTGCCAGCAGCTTAGGACGGGGGCTGTCTTTCTTT.

This clonotype was detected ten times or more. The genes are TRBV11-2 and TRBJ2-1; D is unresolved. The germline gives CDR1 SGHAT, CDR2 FQNNGV. Trimming left V 5 bases short and J 1 base short, with 9 bases between. The CDR3 covers 14 residues. The CDR3 sequence is CASSPRRSYNEQFF. CDR3 DNA sequence: TGTGCCAGCAGCCCCCGCCGGTCCTACAATGAGCAGTTCTTC.

As concerns this clonotype: This is likely a read error, given that the CDR3 carries no conserved phenylalanine or tryptophan at its end. V is TRBV20-1 and J is TRBJ2-2; no reliable D call. The germline V and J ends were trimmed by 1 base and 5 bases, with 8 bases remaining between them. Germline CDR1 reads DFQATT; CDR2 reads SNEGSKA (reference sequence). This CDR3 comprises 13 residues. The CDR3 nucleotides are TGCAGTGCTAGAGTACATAGAACCGGGGAGCTGTTTCTT. It codes for CSARVHRTGELFL.